This T cell receptor beta chain was obtained from a study of blood T cell repertoires in COVID-19. Overall study: PBMCs, B-cell-depleted T cells, or T cells were the source of the cDNA or gDNA that made up the material.

Assay: immunoSEQ multiplex PCR; the TCRdb copy retains only in-frame clones and omits some. The data contain approximately 350,000 clones, roughly 89% of them singletons. Specimen: peripheral blood. The source of this sequence is a woman aged 18-29 years who had recovered from COVID-19.

CDR3 sequence reads: CASSGTSGTYNEQFF. The CDR3 DNA reads TGTGCCAGCAGCGGGACTAGCGGGACTTACAATGAGCAGTTCTTC. V gene TRBV5-5 combines with J gene TRBJ2-1; 13 bases line up with TRBD2. V lost 4 bases and J lost 4; bases outside the gene matches: 2. The germline CDR1 and CDR2 sequences are SGHKS and YYEKEE (reference sequence). The CDR3 has 15 residues.